A single sample gave rise to the 17 T cell receptor beta chains below, sequenced in a study of Graves' ophthalmopathy and Graves' hyperthyroidism. Amplified material comprised TCR beta CDR3 regions derived from RNA transcripts. First-round RT-PCR employed HTBI primers, with a second-round multiplex PCR after it. TCRdb re-called the multiplex PCR reads with MiXCR, one entry per CDR3 protein. The sample consists of about 590,000 distinct CDR3 sequences, about two fifths of them appearing once. Sequenced sample: peripheral blood or thyroid tissue (not recorded which). The receptor source for this set is an adult man with Graves' hyperthyroidism.

With regard to this clonotype: In this CDR3 the conserved last residue, phenylalanine or tryptophan, is missing, so a read error is likely. It is unclear where the CDR3 begins or ends on the DNA, so no DNA is shown, and the CDR3 is as TCRdb lists it. The V call is TRBV7-9, the J call TRBJ1-6. Germline CDR1 reads SEHNR; CDR2 reads FQNEAQ (reference sequence). The CDR3 is 8 residues long, ends included. The CDR3 loop reads CASSLSSR.

The rearrangement uses TRBV29-1 and TRBJ1-2, with D unclear. This CDR3 contains 10 residues. Germline V gene sequence: CDR1 SQVTM, CDR2 ANQGSEA. This CDR3 reads CRIGVDGYTF. The CDR3 DNA sequence: TGCAGGATAGGAGTGGATGGCTACACCTTC. Using reference TRBV29-1 and TRBJ1-2 for the parts outside the CDR3, the full variable domain is SAVISQKPSRDICQRGTSLTIQCQVDSQVTMMFWYRQQPGQSLTLIATANQGSEATYESGFVIDKFPISRPNLTFSTLTVSNMSPEDSSIYLCRIGVDGYTFGSGTRLTVV.

On this clonotype itself: At one end, the junction sequence differs from germline, possibly due to a read error. The V call is TRBV15, the J call TRBJ1-1, with 11 bases that match TRBD1. This CDR3 comprises 16 residues. Germline CDR1 is LNHNV and CDR2 is YYDKDF (reference sequence). CDR3 DNA: TGTGCCTCCAGCAGCGGGACAGGGGGTCCGAACACTGAAGCTTTCTTT. Protein: CASSSGTGGPNTEAFF.

This clonotype was detected many times. The chain combines TRBV5-1 with TRBJ2-2; possibly TRBD1 for D (6 bases). The CDR3 contains 14 residues. The V and J ends lost 0 bases and 4 bases respectively, with 7 bases between them. Germline V gene lookup returns CDR1 SGHRS and CDR2 YFSETQ. CDR3: CASSLGQVTGELFF. CDR3 DNA: TGCGCCAGCAGCTTGGGACAGGTCACCGGGGAGCTGTTTTTT.

This clonotype occurred a few times. This sequence joins TRBV7-9 and TRBJ1-5, with a weak D call TRBD1 (6 bases). V was shortened by 5 bases and J by 5 bases, with 19 bases between the two germline ends. Germline V CDR1 and CDR2: SEHNR, FQNEAQ (reference sequence). The CDR3 loop spans 16 amino acids. Here the CDR3 reads CASSLTSGGADQPQHF. The CDR3 DNA follows: TGTGCCAGCAGCCTAACTAGCGGGGGGGCTGATCAGCCCCAGCATTTT.

This clonotype came up many times. The rearrangement links TRBV29-1 to TRBJ2-2, with 7 bases lining up with TRBD1. CDR3 length: 16 residues. Germline V gene sequence: CDR1 SQVTM, CDR2 ANQGSEA. Trimming cost V 6 bases and J 5 bases; bases outside gene matches: 15. The CDR3 DNA reads as TGCAGCGTCGCCACCGAGGGGGCGATCTTTACCGGGGAGCTGTTTTTT. It codes for CSVATEGAIFTGELFF.

J is TRBJ2-7 and V is TRBV7-2; 9 bases match TRBD1. J gave up 3 bases and V 0 bases, and 6 bases lay outside the gene matches. Germline CDR1 SGHTA, CDR2 FQGNSA. This CDR3 region has 16 residues. The CDR3 sequence: CASSLALDRGGYEQYF. CDR3 coding DNA: TGTGCCAGCAGCTTAGCGCTGGACAGGGGAGGCTACGAGCAGTACTTC.

V is TRBV3-1 and J is TRBJ2-7, with a tentative D call TRBD2 (5 bases). The CDR3 has 16 residues. Germline CDR1 and CDR2: LGHDT and YNNKEL (reference sequence). The V end lost 4 bases, the J end lost 2 bases, and 18 bases lay between the germline ends. This chain's CDR3 is CASSPLRPSGAYEQYF. CDR3 bases: TGTGCCAGCAGCCCCTTGAGGCCGAGCGGCGCCTACGAGCAGTACTTC.

This clonotype occurred a few times. The chain is built from TRBV7-9 and TRBJ2-1; D gene uncertain. The germline V gene has CDR1 SEHNR and CDR2 FQNEAQ (reference sequence). This CDR3 is 16 amino acids long. The V end was cut by 0 bases, the J end by 0 bases, with 9 bases between. CDR3 sequence reads: CASSLAEYGSYNEQFF. CDR3 coding DNA: TGTGCCAGCAGCTTAGCGGAGTACGGCTCCTACAATGAGCAGTTCTTC.

This clonotype was observed many times. At one end, the junction sequence differs from germline, possibly due to a read error. This chain uses TRBV7-9 with TRBJ2-7; 7 nucleotides agree with TRBD1. CDR1 is SEHNR and CDR2 is FQNEAQ in the germline V gene (reference sequence). The CDR3 is 11 amino acids. The CDR3 coding sequence is TGTGCCAGCAGCTTAGAAGGACAGGCCGGGTTC. Translating gives CASSLEGQAGF.

This clonotype was observed at least ten times. V and J are TRBV20-1 and TRBJ1-5; possibly TRBD1 for D (5 bases). V lost 3 bases to trimming and J lost 2 bases, with 14 bases between them. The CDR3 has 15 amino acids. From germline, CDR1 is DFQATT and CDR2 SNEGSKA (reference sequence). In DNA form, the CDR3 reads TGCAGTGCTAGTAGGGGTACGAGGGGCAATCAGCCCCAGCATTTT. Encoded protein: CSASRGTRGNQPQHF.

The rearrangement uses TRBV3-1 and TRBJ1-5, with 7 bases fitting TRBD1. Germline V gene data show CDR1 as LGHDT and CDR2 as YNNKEL (reference sequence). Trimming removed 1 base from V and 6 bases from J; junction bases left unmatched: 6. This CDR3 is built from 15 residues. CDR3 amino acids: CASSQGPQGRQPQHF. The CDR3 region has the DNA TGTGCCAGCAGCCAAGGACCACAGGGGCGTCAGCCCCAGCATTTT.

The chain uses TRBV6-1 and TRBJ1-5, with D uncertain. The CDR3 consists of 12 residues. The germline V gene has CDR1 MNHNS and CDR2 SASEGT. The V end was cut by 6 bases, the J end by 5 bases, with 8 bases between. The CDR3 protein is CASRAEDQPQHF. The CDR3 region has the DNA TGTGCCAGCAGGGCAGAAGATCAGCCCCAGCATTTT.

As to this clonotype: One base away lies a much larger clone, so this may be a sequencing read error. The DNA for the CDR3 is TGCGTCAGCAGCCAAGAGACGAGTAGGGAACACTATGGCTACACCTTC. Protein product: CVSSQETSREHYGYTF. This chain connects TRBV2 to TRBJ1-2; no clear D gene. The CDR3 sequence is 16 residues long. Germline V gene lookup returns CDR1 SNHLY and CDR2 FYNNEI.

This clonotype was counted once. Sequence at one end of the junction differs from germline and may be a read error. The chain joins TRBV24-1 to TRBJ2-3, with D perhaps TRBD2 (5 bases). The germline CDR1 and CDR2 sequences are KGHDR and SFDVKD. The CDR3 runs 13 residues. CDR3 bases: TGTGCCAGCAGTTGGCGGACGGGGGATACGCAGTATTTT. The encoded protein is CASSWRTGDTQYF.

The count of this clonotype is one. The genes are TRBV18 and TRBJ2-7, with unresolved D. CDR1 and CDR2 from the germline V gene are KGHSH and LQKENI. Trimming removed 3 bases from V and 3 bases from J, with 15 bases in between. This CDR3 region has 15 residues. This CDR3 reads CASSPGPDPLYEQYF. The CDR3 coding sequence is TGTGCCAGCTCACCCGGGCCTGACCCCCTCTACGAGCAGTACTTC.

Ten or more counts support this clonotype. The chain has TRBV10-2 and TRBJ1-6, with a tentative D call TRBD1 (5 bases). The CDR3 contains 16 residues. V lost 3 bases and J lost 4, with 13 bases in between. CDR1 is WSHSY, CDR2 SAAADI, per germline. The CDR3 DNA sequence: TGCGCCAGCAGTGACTTTTCTAGGGGTTATAATTCACCCCTCCACTTT. As protein: CASSDFSRGYNSPLHF.